This entry is about one T cell receptor beta chain. This clone showed up just once. The target of this receptor is not known. Base qualities are not at hand, and no much larger clone is one base apart. The trim is 3 bases for V and 7 bases for J, with a gap of 20 bases between the germline ends. Reading the germline V gene gives CDR1 SGHRS and CDR2 YFSETQ. Spanning cysteine to phenylalanine, the CDR3 consists of 16 amino acids. Only CDR3 DNA is held: 48 bases, read in frame from base 1. TCRbeta CDR3 regions were amplified from genomic DNA using the immunoSEQ Assay, a bias-controlled multiplex PCR. On the authors' methods: Nucleated cell counts per sample were estimated from amplification of reference gene primers within the assay. To quantify the absolute abundance of each unique TCRbeta CDR3 rearrangement, sequence reads were collapsed and filtered. Productive Simpson clonality was computed per sample as the square root of Simpson's diversity index over productive rearrangements. TCRdb obtained this table from immuneACCESS and retained in-frame rearrangements with V and J assigned. These tables miss some clones; where compared with another copy, unresolved V genes account for less than half of the shortfall, and the remainder is unexplained. V, J and clone size were drawn from that table, and D and trimming were deduced from the DNA. For this sample there are 200,000 or so clones; around 80% appear just once. The ten largest make up under 2% of the sample.

These data originate in a study of blood T cell repertoires in COVID-19 (dated by TCRdb to between 2020 and 2021). For the wider study: Samples from collaborators originated in the United States, Italy and Spain and spanned both the acute and convalescent phases of COVID-19. The sample metadata nearly always contained a de-identified subject ID, COVID-19 status, age in years and sex. The samples were drawn from the first 160 participants of the ongoing ImmuneRACE study and from some 1,300 subjects provided by 6 global collaborators. A freely available public database, intended as a resource for researchers studying the immune response to SARS-CoV-2, is where the repertoires were released. Where available, HLA class I and class II types were obtained from metadata supplied by the sample provider rather than from assay-based typing. Subjects who had been exposed to COVID-19, were actively infected with it, or had recovered from it provided the deeply sampled blood TCRbeta repertoires that made up the dataset. The prospective study material was composed of cDNA or gDNA derived from T cells, B-cell-depleted T cells, or PBMCs.

Participants in the prospective study were enrolled through a virtual design, were aged about 18 to 90 years, and lived in approximately 25 United States geographic areas. In the prospective study, participants were assigned to cohorts based on the clinical history participants reported in a screening survey and a study questionnaire. ImmuneRACE Cohort 3 recovered participants were defined by two consecutive negative NP/OP PCR tests, healthcare professional clearance, or symptom resolution. In the prospective study, mobile phlebotomists collected whole blood, serum and a nasopharyngeal or oropharyngeal swab from each participant. Prospective study participants could optionally give additional blood draws and questionnaires over an approximately two-month period. Before DNA extraction, blood samples from the prospective study were shipped at room temperature or frozen. On the study overall, not on this receptor specifically: The amount of clinical and demographic metadata varied by source and participant and was provided uncurated.

The chain links TRBV5-1 with TRBJ2-1; 6 matching bases give a weak D call of TRBD2. The sequence was obtained from a man aged 55-75 years who had recovered from COVID-19. Sequenced: PBMCs or T cells enriched from blood (not recorded which). The sequence in DNA is TGCGCCAGCAGCTCGACCGGGGACGGGAGTGGGAATGAGCAGTTCTTC. The encoded protein is CASSSTGDGSGNEQFF.